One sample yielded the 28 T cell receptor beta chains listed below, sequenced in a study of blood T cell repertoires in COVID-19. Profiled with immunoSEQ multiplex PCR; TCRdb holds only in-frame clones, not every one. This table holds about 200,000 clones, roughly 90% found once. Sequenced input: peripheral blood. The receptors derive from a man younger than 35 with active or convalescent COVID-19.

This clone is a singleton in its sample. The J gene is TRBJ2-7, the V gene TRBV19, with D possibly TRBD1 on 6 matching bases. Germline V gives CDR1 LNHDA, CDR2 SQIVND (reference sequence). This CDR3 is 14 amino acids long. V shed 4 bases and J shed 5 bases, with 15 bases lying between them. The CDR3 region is CASSKGDPPDEQYF. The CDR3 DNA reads TGTGCCAGTAGTAAGGGGGACCCACCCGACGAGCAGTACTTC. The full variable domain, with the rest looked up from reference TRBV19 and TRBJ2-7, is DGGITQSPKYLFRKEGQNVTLSCEQNLNHDAMYWYRQDPGQGLRLIYYSQIVNDFQKGDIAEGYSVSREKKESFPLTVTSAQKNPTAFYLCASSKGDPPDEQYFGPGTRLTVT.

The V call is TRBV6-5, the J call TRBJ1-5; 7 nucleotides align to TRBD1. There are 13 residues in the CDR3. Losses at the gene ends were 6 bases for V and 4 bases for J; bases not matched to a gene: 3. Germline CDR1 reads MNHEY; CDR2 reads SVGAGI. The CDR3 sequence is CASRWDRNQPQHF. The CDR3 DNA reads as TGTGCCAGCAGATGGGACAGAAATCAGCCCCAGCATTTT.

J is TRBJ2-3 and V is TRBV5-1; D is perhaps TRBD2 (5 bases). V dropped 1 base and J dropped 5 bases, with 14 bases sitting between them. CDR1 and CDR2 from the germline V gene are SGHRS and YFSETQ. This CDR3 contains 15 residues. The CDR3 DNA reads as TGCGCCAGCAGCTTGTCGAGCGGTGGTAAAGATACGCAGTATTTT. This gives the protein CASSLSSGGKDTQYF.

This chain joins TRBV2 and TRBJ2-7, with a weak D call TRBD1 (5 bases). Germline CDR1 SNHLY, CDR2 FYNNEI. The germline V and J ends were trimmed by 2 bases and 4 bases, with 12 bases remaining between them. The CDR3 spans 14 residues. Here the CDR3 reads CASSEIRQGYEQYF. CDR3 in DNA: TGTGCCAGCAGTGAAATAAGGCAGGGTTACGAGCAGTACTTC.

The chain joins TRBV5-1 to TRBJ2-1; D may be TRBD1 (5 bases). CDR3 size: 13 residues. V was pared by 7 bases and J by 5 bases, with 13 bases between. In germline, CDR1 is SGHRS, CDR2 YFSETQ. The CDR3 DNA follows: TGCGCCAGCTCCTCAATAGGGGACAATGAGCAGTTCTTC. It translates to CASSSIGDNEQFF.

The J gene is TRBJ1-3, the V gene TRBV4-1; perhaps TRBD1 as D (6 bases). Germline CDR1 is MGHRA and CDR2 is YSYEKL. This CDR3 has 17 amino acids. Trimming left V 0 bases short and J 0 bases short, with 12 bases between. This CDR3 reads CASSQDGGRFSGNTIYF. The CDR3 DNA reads TGCGCCAGCAGCCAAGATGGGGGCAGGTTCTCTGGAAACACCATATATTTT.

The CDR3 coding sequence is TGTGCCAGCAGGACCGGAGACTATAATTCACCCCTCCACTTT. This encodes CASRTGDYNSPLHF. The V and J genes are TRBV6-5 and TRBJ1-6, with no clear D. Germline CDR1 reads MNHEY; CDR2 reads SVGAGI. The CDR3 contains 14 residues. The V end lost 6 bases, the J end lost 3 bases, and 9 bases lay between the germline ends.

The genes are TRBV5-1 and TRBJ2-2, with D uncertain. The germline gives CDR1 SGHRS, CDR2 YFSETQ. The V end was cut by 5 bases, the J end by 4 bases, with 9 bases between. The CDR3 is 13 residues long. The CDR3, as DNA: TGCGCCAGCAGACCGGGTCTCACCGGGGAGCTGTTTTTT. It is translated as CASRPGLTGELFF.

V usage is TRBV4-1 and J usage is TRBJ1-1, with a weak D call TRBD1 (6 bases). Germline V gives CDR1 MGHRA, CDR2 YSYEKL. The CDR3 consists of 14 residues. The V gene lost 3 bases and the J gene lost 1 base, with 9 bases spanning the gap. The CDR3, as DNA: TGCGCCAGCAGCCAGGCCAGGGGGAACACTGAAGCTTTCTTT. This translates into CASSQARGNTEAFF.

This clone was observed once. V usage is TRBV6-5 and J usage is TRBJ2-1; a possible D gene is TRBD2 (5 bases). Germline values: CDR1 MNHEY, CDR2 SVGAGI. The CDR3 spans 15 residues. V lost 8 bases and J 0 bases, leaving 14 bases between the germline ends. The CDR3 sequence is CASAGSGYSYNEQFF. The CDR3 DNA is TGTGCCAGCGCCGGGTCGGGATACTCCTACAATGAGCAGTTCTTC.

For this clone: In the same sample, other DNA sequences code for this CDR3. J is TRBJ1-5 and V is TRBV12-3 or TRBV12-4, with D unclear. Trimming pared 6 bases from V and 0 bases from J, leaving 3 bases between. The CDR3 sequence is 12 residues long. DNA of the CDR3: TGTGCCAGCAGATATAGCAATCAGCCCCAGCATTTT. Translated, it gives CASRYSNQPQHF.

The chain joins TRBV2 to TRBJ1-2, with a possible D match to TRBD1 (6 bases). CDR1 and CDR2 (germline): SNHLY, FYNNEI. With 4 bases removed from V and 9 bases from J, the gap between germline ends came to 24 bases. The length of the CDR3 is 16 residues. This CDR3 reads CASSANRDTLKGRYTF. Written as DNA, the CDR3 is TGTGCCAGCAGTGCAAACCGGGACACCCTAAAGGGTCGCTACACCTTC.

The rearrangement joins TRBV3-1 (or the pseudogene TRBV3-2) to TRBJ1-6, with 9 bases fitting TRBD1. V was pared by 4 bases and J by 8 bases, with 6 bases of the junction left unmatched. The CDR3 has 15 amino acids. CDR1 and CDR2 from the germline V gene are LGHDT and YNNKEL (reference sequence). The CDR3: CASSRSRDRDSPLHF. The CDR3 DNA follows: TGTGCCAGCAGCCGAAGCCGGGACAGGGATTCACCCCTCCACTTT.

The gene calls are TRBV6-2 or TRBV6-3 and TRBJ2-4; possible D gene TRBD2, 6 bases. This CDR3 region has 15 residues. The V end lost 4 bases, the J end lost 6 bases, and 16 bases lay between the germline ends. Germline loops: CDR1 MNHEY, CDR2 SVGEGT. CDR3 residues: CASSSPGATLNIQYF. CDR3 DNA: TGTGCCAGCAGTTCCCCGGGAGCCACTCTAAACATTCAGTACTTC.

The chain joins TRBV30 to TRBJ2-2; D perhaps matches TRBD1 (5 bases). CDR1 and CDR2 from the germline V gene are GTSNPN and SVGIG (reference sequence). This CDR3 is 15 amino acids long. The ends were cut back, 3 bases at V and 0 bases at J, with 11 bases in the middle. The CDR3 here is CAWSKDSANTGELFF. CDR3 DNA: TGTGCCTGGAGCAAAGACAGCGCGAACACCGGGGAGCTGTTTTTT.

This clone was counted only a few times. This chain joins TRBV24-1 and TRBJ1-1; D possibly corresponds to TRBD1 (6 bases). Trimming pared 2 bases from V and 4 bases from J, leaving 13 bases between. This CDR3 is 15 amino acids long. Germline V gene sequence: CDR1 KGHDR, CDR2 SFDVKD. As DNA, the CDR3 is TGTGCCACCAGTGATTCCCGGGACATCGTCACTGAAGCTTTCTTT. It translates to CATSDSRDIVTEAFF.

The CDR3 sequence is CAWSVGPGNSPLHF. The DNA for the CDR3 is TGTGCCTGGAGTGTGGGGCCCGGTAATTCACCCCTCCACTTT. This chain links TRBV30 with TRBJ1-6, with D possibly matching TRBD1 (5 bases). Trimming stripped 0 bases from V and 6 bases from J, with 9 bases between. There are 14 residues in the CDR3. CDR1 GTSNPN and CDR2 SVGIG come from the germline V gene (reference sequence).

The CDR3 reads CASSSTYGTGSNNYGYTF. The CDR3 DNA follows: TGTGCCAGCAGCTCTACCTATGGGACAGGGAGTAATAACTATGGCTACACCTTC. The V call is TRBV7-8, the J call TRBJ1-2; 9 bases are shared with TRBD1. Germline V lookup: CDR1 SGHVS, CDR2 FQNEAQ. This CDR3 has 18 residues. Trimming took 4 bases from V and 1 from J; bases not matched to a gene: 13.

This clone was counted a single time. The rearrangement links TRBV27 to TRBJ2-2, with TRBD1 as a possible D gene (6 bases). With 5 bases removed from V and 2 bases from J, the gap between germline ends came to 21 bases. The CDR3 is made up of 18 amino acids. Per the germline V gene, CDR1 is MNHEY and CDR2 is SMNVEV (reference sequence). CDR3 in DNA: TGTGCCAGCAGTCCGATTCACCTCGCCAGGGGAAACACCGGGGAGCTGTTTTTT. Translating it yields CASSPIHLARGNTGELFF.

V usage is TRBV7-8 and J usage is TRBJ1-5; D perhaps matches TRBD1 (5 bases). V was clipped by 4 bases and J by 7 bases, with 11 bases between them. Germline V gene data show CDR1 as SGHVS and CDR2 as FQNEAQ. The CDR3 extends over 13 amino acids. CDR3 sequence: CASSSQGGQPQHF. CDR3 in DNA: TGTGCCAGCAGCTCTCAGGGTGGCCAGCCCCAGCATTTT.

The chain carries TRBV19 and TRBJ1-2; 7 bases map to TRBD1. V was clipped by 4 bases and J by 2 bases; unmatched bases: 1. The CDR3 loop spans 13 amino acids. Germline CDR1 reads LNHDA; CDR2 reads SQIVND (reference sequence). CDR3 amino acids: CASSRGQNYGYTF. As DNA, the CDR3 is TGTGCCAGTAGTAGGGGACAGAACTATGGCTACACCTTC.

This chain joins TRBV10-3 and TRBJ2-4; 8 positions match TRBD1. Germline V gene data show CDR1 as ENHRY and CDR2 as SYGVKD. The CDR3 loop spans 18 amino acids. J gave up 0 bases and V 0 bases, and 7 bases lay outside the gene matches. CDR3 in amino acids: CAISESGAQGVAKNIQYF. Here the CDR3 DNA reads TGTGCCATCAGTGAGTCCGGGGCACAGGGGGTAGCCAAAAACATTCAGTACTTC.

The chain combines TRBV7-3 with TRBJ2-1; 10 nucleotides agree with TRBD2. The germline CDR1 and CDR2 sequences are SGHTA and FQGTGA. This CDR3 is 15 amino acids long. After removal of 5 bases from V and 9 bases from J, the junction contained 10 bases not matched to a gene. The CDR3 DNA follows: TGTGCCAGCAGCGAAACTAGCGGGAAAGCCGGTGAGCAGTTCTTC. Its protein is CASSETSGKAGEQFF. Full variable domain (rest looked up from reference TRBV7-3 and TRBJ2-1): GAGVSQTPSNKVTEKGKYVELRCDPISGHTALYWYRQSLGQGPEFLIYFQGTGAADDSGLPNDRFFAVRPEGSVSTLKIQRTERGDSAVYLCASSETSGKAGEQFFGPGTRLTVL.

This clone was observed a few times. CDR3 in DNA: TGCGCCAGCAGCCTCGTCAGCAGGGAGGGCTCCTACGAGCAGTACTTC. It codes for CASSLVSREGSYEQYF. The chain links TRBV4-1 to TRBJ2-7, with 7 bases matching TRBD2. Germline trimming cut 4 bases from V and 0 bases from J; bases unmatched to any gene: 9. CDR3 length equals 16 residues. The germline CDR1 and CDR2 sequences are MGHRA and YSYEKL.

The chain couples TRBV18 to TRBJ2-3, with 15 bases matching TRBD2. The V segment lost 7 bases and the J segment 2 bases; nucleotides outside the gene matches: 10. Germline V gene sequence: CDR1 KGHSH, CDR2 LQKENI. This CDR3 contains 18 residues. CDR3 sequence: CASWTSGGARRATDTQYF. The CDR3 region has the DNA TGTGCCAGCTGGACTAGCGGGGGGGCCCGTCGGGCCACAGATACGCAGTATTTT.

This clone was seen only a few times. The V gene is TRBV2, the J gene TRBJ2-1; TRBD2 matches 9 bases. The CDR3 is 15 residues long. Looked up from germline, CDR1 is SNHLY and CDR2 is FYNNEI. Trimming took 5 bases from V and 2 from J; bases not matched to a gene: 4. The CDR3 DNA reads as TGTGCCAGCAGTTCAAGCGGGGGGACCTACAATGAGCAGTTCTTC. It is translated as CASSSSGGTYNEQFF.

CDR3 DNA sequence: TGCGCCAGCAGCCCAGGTGGGCCTAATGAAAAACTGTTTTTT. This gives the protein CASSPGGPNEKLFF. The gene calls are TRBV5-1 and TRBJ1-4; D gene unclear. The CDR3 is made up of 14 amino acids. Germline V CDR1 and CDR2: SGHRS, YFSETQ. V was shortened by 4 bases and J by 3 bases, with 10 bases between the two germline ends.

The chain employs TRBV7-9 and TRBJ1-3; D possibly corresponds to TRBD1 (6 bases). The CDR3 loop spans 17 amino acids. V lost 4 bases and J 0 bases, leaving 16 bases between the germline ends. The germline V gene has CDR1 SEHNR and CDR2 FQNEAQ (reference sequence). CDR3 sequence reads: CASSSYAGTHSGNTIYF. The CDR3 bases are TGTGCCAGCAGCTCATACGCCGGGACACACTCTGGAAACACCATATATTTT.